The present T cell receptor (beta chain) was sequenced within a study of T cell responses to AZD1222 COVID-19 vaccine. For the study at large: The study pooled second doses at about 4 or about 12 weeks.

Method: immunoSEQ multiplex PCR; TCRdb's copy keeps in-frame clones and lacks some. The sample shows about 120,000 clones, roughly 89% of them seen only once. A word on this clone: Its matching antigen is unknown.

CDR1 MGHRA and CDR2 YSYEKL come from the germline V gene. The CDR3 has 16 residues. The J segment lost 1 base and the V segment lost 0 bases, leaving 5 bases of the junction unmatched. Findings and limits, study-wide: Possibly, clonal diversity was underestimated; donors were largely white British and included more females. Reportedly, nearly half of unique spike TCRs recognized epitopes outside B.1.351/B.1.1.7 mutations. Every sample of the repertoires postdated the peak T cell response.

The gene calls are TRBV4-1 and TRBJ2-5, with 7 bases lining up with TRBD1. The sample consisted of peripheral blood, taken on day 0 of AZD1222 vaccination. This clonotype was obtained from an adult in good health. The CDR3: CASSQDSRDSQETQYF. The DNA of the CDR3 is TGCGCCAGCAGCCAAGATAGTCGGGACAGCCAAGAGACCCAGTACTTC.